These T cell receptor beta chains were read from a single sample in a study of blood T cell repertoires in COVID-19. Clones were sequenced by immunoSEQ multiplex PCR, and TCRdb holds only the in-frame ones, with some missing. The sample has about 25,000 clones, 85% to 90% seen once; the top ten hold roughly 5%. Sample: peripheral blood. The receptors originated from a man in his 70s with active COVID-19. Both conserved end residues are part of each CDR3. D genes are given only for firm matches. A clone size is listed for some rows: how often the clone was seen (once, few, many), or a class if it is expanded.

V	D	size	J	CDR3	DNA
TRBV5-1	-	once	TRBJ1-5	CASSLGQDNQPQHF	TGCGCCAGCAGCTTGGGACAAGACAATCAGCCCCAGCATTTT
TRBV5-1	TRBD1	-	TRBJ2-5	CASSMTGLETQYF	TGCGCCAGCAGCATGACAGGGTTGGAGACCCAGTACTTC
TRBV29-1	TRBD2	-	TRBJ2-5	CSVEVLAGAPEKTQYF	TGCAGCGTTGAAGTCCTAGCGGGGGCCCCAGAGAAGACCCAGTACTTC
TRBV9	TRBD1	-	TRBJ1-2	CASSAVQGADGYTF	TGTGCCAGCAGCGCGGTACAGGGGGCGGATGGCTACACCTTC
TRBV5-6	TRBD1	-	TRBJ2-5	CASSLNGQEETQYF	TGTGCCAGCAGCCTCAACGGACAGGAGGAGACCCAGTACTTC
TRBV2	-	-	TRBJ1-2	CASSSFGVGGYTF	TGTGCCAGCAGTTCTTTCGGGGTAGGCGGCTACACCTTC
TRBV7-2	TRBD2	-	TRBJ2-2	CASSPTRGLAGVGELFF	TGTGCCAGCAGCCCTACAAGGGGACTAGCGGGGGTCGGGGAGCTGTTTTTT
TRBV3-1/TRBV3-2	-	-	TRBJ2-1	CASRGLGGEENNEQFF	TGTGCCAGCAGGGGTTTGGGCGGGGAAGAAAACAATGAGCAGTTCTTC
TRBV7-2	-	-	TRBJ1-3	CASSLGRSGNTIYF	TGTGCCAGCAGCTTAGGTCGCTCTGGAAACACCATATATTTT
TRBV5-1	TRBD1	-	TRBJ1-2	CASSLVQGIIGYTF	TGCGCCAGCAGCTTGGTACAGGGGATTATTGGCTACACCTTC
TRBV2	-	-	TRBJ1-4	CASSHDRSDFNEKLFF	TGTGCCAGCAGCCACGACAGGTCTGACTTTAATGAAAAACTGTTTTTT
TRBV30	-	-	TRBJ2-2	CAWSVQGRGAAGELFF	TGTGCCTGGAGTGTACAGGGACGGGGAGCGGCCGGGGAGCTGTTTTTT
TRBV5-6	TRBD1	-	TRBJ1-2	CASSRQGPNYGYTF	TGTGCCAGCAGCCGACAGGGTCCGAACTATGGCTACACCTTC
TRBV18	TRBD1	-	TRBJ2-5	CASSQRDSQETQYF	TGTGCCAGCTCACAGAGGGACAGCCAAGAGACCCAGTACTTC
TRBV2	-	-	TRBJ1-4	CASSVEGTRGGEKLFF	TGTGCCAGCAGTGTCGAGGGGACCCGCGGGGGTGAAAAACTGTTTTTT
TRBV30	TRBD1	few	TRBJ2-7	CAWREQPNRGINEQYF	TGTGCCTGGAGGGAACAGCCCAACAGGGGGATCAACGAGCAGTACTTC
TRBV6-5	TRBD1	-	TRBJ1-5	CASSPGTGLQPQHF	TGTGCCAGCAGCCCCGGGACAGGGTTACAGCCCCAGCATTTT
TRBV21-1	-	-	TRBJ1-2	CASSKRRGGEVYGYTF	TGTGCCAGCAGCAAAAGGCGAGGGGGCGAGGTCTATGGCTACACCTTC
TRBV5-5	-	-	TRBJ2-7	CASSFQVQLGEQYF	TGTGCCAGCAGTTTTCAGGTCCAGCTGGGCGAGCAGTACTTC